Detailed here is one TCR beta chain. No antigen is known for it. The sample originates from a study of T cell responses to AZD1222 COVID-19 vaccine. Study-wide findings and caveats: No repertoire was sampled before or during the peak T cell response, only after it. Following two doses of AZD1222, Spike-specific TCR breadth and depth rose. Across spike, vaccine-associated CD4 TCRs were found, dominant at 160-218 and 743-854. Clonal diversity may have been underestimated in mostly white British donors.

This CDR3 is built from 12 residues. Germline V gives CDR1 MNHEY, CDR2 SVGEGT. V dropped 5 bases and J dropped 10; count of bases not matched to a gene: 6. Only in-frame clones appear in the TCRdb table, and some are missing; sequencing was by immunoSEQ multiplex PCR. The sample lists about 42,000 clones, roughly 84% occurring once. The receptor comes from an adult who received the AZD1222 COVID-19 vaccine. This rearrangement joins TRBV6-2 or TRBV6-3 to TRBJ1-1, with 8 bases matching TRBD1. The source was peripheral blood, collected 28 days after the second AZD1222 dose. The CDR3 DNA reads as TGTGCCAGCAGTAACATCGGACAGGGAGCTTTCTTT. Amino acid sequence: CASSNIGQGAFF.